Shown below are 29 T cell receptor beta chains from a single sample sequenced in a study of blood T cell repertoires in COVID-19. The repertoire was sequenced with immunoSEQ multiplex PCR; TCRdb's copy has only in-frame clones and lacks some. The sample contains tens of thousands of clones, 75% to 90% of which appear only once. The sample taken for sequencing was peripheral blood. The receptors come from a human donor with active COVID-19. The donor label of this sample is uncertain.

The chain links TRBV19 to TRBJ1-6, with TRBD1 matching 7 bases. The ends lost 3 bases at V and 11 bases at J; junction bases unmatched: 16. Germline V gene data show CDR1 as LNHDA and CDR2 as SQIVND (reference sequence). The CDR3 has 17 residues. The CDR3: CASSIPPKTGPGAPLHF. The CDR3 nucleotides read TGTGCCAGTAGTATCCCACCTAAGACAGGGCCTGGGGCACCCCTCCACTTT.

This chain uses TRBV7-9 with TRBJ1-2, with TRBD1 identical over 7 bases. The CDR3 runs to 14 residues. Germline V CDR1 and CDR2: SEHNR, FQNEAQ (reference sequence). V lost 5 bases and J lost 8; bases outside the gene matches: 11. Here the CDR3 DNA reads TGTGCCAGCAGCATACGACAGGGTCGGGGCGGCTACACCTTC. Translation: CASSIRQGRGGYTF.

The chain has TRBV6-2 or TRBV6-3 and TRBJ1-4, with TRBD1 as a possible D gene (5 bases). This CDR3 spans 12 amino acids. V lost 6 bases and J 7 bases, leaving 9 bases between the germline ends. Germline CDR1 MNHEY, CDR2 SVGEGT. This chain's CDR3 is CASSGRVEKLFF. As DNA, the CDR3 is TGTGCCAGCAGCGGCAGGGTTGAAAAACTGTTTTTT.

V and J are TRBV24-1 and TRBJ2-7, with D possibly being TRBD1 (6 bases). This CDR3 is 17 amino acids long. Trimming shortened V by 5 bases and J by 0 bases, and 19 bases separated the two germline ends. In germline, CDR1 is KGHDR, CDR2 SFDVKD. The DNA of the CDR3 is TGTGCCACCAGTGGCAGGGGCCGAAGGAGGTACTCCTACGAGCAGTACTTC. It is translated as CATSGRGRRRYSYEQYF.

This clone was recorded only once. The V gene is TRBV2, the J gene TRBJ1-2; 7 nucleotides agree with TRBD1. Looked up from germline, CDR1 is SNHLY and CDR2 is FYNNEI. There are 12 residues in the CDR3. The V segment lost 8 bases and the J segment 8 bases; nucleotides outside the gene matches: 8. CDR3 sequence reads: CASHRGFGGYTF. The CDR3 DNA sequence: TGTGCCAGCCACAGGGGTTTTGGGGGCTACACCTTC.

The chain employs TRBV4-3 and TRBJ2-7; 7 positions agree with TRBD2. This CDR3 has 16 amino acids. Germline values: CDR1 LGHNA, CDR2 YSLEER. The V and J ends lost 0 bases and 4 bases, in that order; junction bases with no gene match: 9. The CDR3 region has the DNA TGCGCCAGCAGCCAAGATTGGAGTGGCGGGAGTTACGAGCAGTACTTC. It specifies CASSQDWSGGSYEQYF.

CDR3 protein: CAIRQGLNQPQHF. The DNA of the CDR3 is TGTGCCATCAGACAGGGGCTTAATCAGCCCCAGCATTTT. The chain has TRBV10-3 and TRBJ1-5, with 7 bases fitting TRBD1. Germline V CDR1 and CDR2: ENHRY, SYGVKD. J was trimmed by 4 bases and V by 6 bases; bases with no gene match: 3. CDR3 length equals 13 residues.

V usage is TRBV10-1 and J usage is TRBJ1-3; possible D gene TRBD1, 6 bases. This CDR3 spans 14 amino acids. Trimming pared 5 bases from V and 2 bases from J, leaving 10 bases between. The germline gives CDR1 WNHNN, CDR2 SYGVQD (reference sequence). This CDR3 is CASSRDRTGNTIYF. CDR3 bases: TGCGCCAGCAGTCGCGACAGGACTGGAAACACCATATATTTT.

This clone has just a few counts. This chain uses TRBV10-2 with TRBJ1-1; D remains unclear. The ends were cut back, 6 bases at V and 1 base at J, with 6 bases in the middle. CDR1 WSHSY and CDR2 SAAADI come from the germline V gene. This CDR3 has 12 amino acids. The chain's CDR3 is CASRSGNTEAFF. CDR3 DNA sequence: TGCGCCAGCAGGTCGGGGAACACTGAAGCTTTCTTT.

V is TRBV10-1 and J is TRBJ1-4; TRBD1 agrees at 9 bases. The CDR3 covers 13 residues. The V gene's germline CDR1 is WNHNN and CDR2 SYGVQD (reference sequence). The trim removed 8 bases at V and 7 bases at J, leaving 5 bases unmatched. In DNA, the CDR3 is TGCGCCAGCTCTACGGACAGGGGTGAAAAACTGTTTTTT. Translation: CASSTDRGEKLFF.

The chain carries TRBV24-1 and TRBJ2-1, with D perhaps TRBD1 (6 bases). Germline V gene sequence: CDR1 KGHDR, CDR2 SFDVKD. With 0 bases removed from V and 2 bases from J, the gap between germline ends came to 16 bases. The CDR3 has 18 residues. The CDR3 region is CATSDLLRGWCPYNEQFF. The CDR3 region has the DNA TGTGCCACCAGTGATTTGCTAAGGGGGTGGTGCCCCTACAATGAGCAGTTCTTC.

The CDR3, as DNA: TGTGCCAGCTCCCCGGACAGAGGAAACACCGGGGAGCTGTTTTTT. This codes for CASSPDRGNTGELFF. The chain links TRBV18 to TRBJ2-2, with D possibly TRBD1 on 6 matching bases. Germline loops: CDR1 KGHSH, CDR2 LQKENI. Deletions cut 6 bases from V and 2 bases from J, with 13 bases between. This CDR3 comprises 15 residues. The variable domain in full, completed from reference TRBV18 and TRBJ2-2, reads NAGVMQNPRHLVRRRGQEARLRCSPMKGHSHVYWYRQLPEEGLKFMVYLQKENIIDESGMPKERFSAEFPKEGPSILRIQQVVRGDSAAYFCASSPDRGNTGELFFGEGSRLTVL.

The chain is built from TRBV19 and TRBJ2-7; D unclear. Germline V gene lookup returns CDR1 LNHDA and CDR2 SQIVND (reference sequence). Trimming removed 4 bases at V and 0 bases at J, with 13 bases between. This CDR3 region has 15 residues. Written as DNA, the CDR3 is TGTGCCAGTAGTAGTATCCTCAGAAGCTCCTACGAGCAGTACTTC. It translates to CASSSILRSSYEQYF.

The chain joins TRBV7-9 to TRBJ2-7, with a tentative D call TRBD1 (6 bases). V lost 7 bases and J lost 6, with 16 bases in between. The CDR3 loop spans 13 amino acids. In germline, CDR1 is SEHNR, CDR2 FQNEAQ (reference sequence). CDR3 sequence reads: CASNPLLGGEQYF. The CDR3 DNA follows: TGTGCCAGCAACCCCCTGTTAGGGGGCGAGCAGTACTTC. Supplemented by reference TRBV7-9 and TRBJ2-7, the full variable domain reads DTGVSQNPRHKITKRGQNVTFRCDPISEHNRLYWYRQTLGQGPEFLTYFQNEAQLEKSRLLSDRFSAERPKGSFSTLEIQRTEQGDSAMYLCASNPLLGGEQYFGPGTRLTVT.

This chain joins TRBV11-2 and TRBJ2-5; 8 nucleotides line up with TRBD2. In germline, CDR1 is SGHAT, CDR2 FQNNGV. The CDR3 consists of 16 residues. V lost 2 bases, J lost 5 bases, and 10 bases stayed unmatched. CDR3 residues: CASSLNPGGAWETQYF. The CDR3 DNA sequence: TGTGCCAGCAGCTTAAACCCCGGGGGGGCATGGGAGACCCAGTACTTC.

Of note for this clone: Other DNA sequences from this sample encode an identical CDR3 as well. The chain recombines TRBV4-3 with TRBJ2-7; TRBD1 matches 7 bases. The junction had 3 bases not matched to a gene; V was cut back by 4 bases and J by 3 bases. This CDR3 contains 13 residues. Germline V lookup: CDR1 LGHNA, CDR2 YSLEER. The CDR3 DNA reads as TGCGCCAGCAGCCGAGACAGGGACTACGAGCAGTACTTC. Protein product: CASSRDRDYEQYF.

This clone has just one count. V is TRBV30 and J is TRBJ1-5, with a weak D call TRBD1 (5 bases). CDR1 and CDR2 (germline): GTSNPN, SVGIG (reference sequence). This CDR3 spans 14 amino acids. V was clipped by 3 bases and J by 0 bases, with 9 bases between them. The CDR3 spells CAWSRGSSNQPQHF. For the CDR3, the DNA is TGTGCCTGGAGCCGGGGGTCTAGCAATCAGCCCCAGCATTTT.

The CDR3 nucleotides read TGTGCCAGCTCACCTCAGGGACAGGGGGCGCTTGGCAATCAGCCCCAGCATTTT. Residues: CASSPQGQGALGNQPQHF. The chain carries TRBV18 and TRBJ1-5; TRBD1 matches at 12 bases. Germline V gene sequence: CDR1 KGHSH, CDR2 LQKENI. There are 18 residues in the CDR3. V trimming: 3 bases; J trimming: 2 bases; junction bases outside the gene matches: 8. Combining the CDR3 with reference TRBV18 and TRBJ1-5 gives the whole variable domain NAGVMQNPRHLVRRRGQEARLRCSPMKGHSHVYWYRQLPEEGLKFMVYLQKENIIDESGMPKERFSAEFPKEGPSILRIQQVVRGDSAAYFCASSPQGQGALGNQPQHFGDGTRLSIL.

The V and J genes are TRBV7-2 and TRBJ2-5; D is undetermined. Germline V gives CDR1 SGHTA, CDR2 FQGNSA. The CDR3 covers 14 residues. V lost 1 base, J lost 4 bases, and 10 bases lay in between. The CDR3 loop is CASSLGGSGETQYF. CDR3 bases: TGTGCCAGCAGCTTAGGAGGTTCCGGAGAGACCCAGTACTTC.

The chain is built from TRBV10-3 and TRBJ2-1; 8 bases are shared with TRBD2. CDR1 ENHRY and CDR2 SYGVKD come from the germline V gene. The CDR3 sequence is 13 residues long. J was trimmed by 12 bases and V by 0 bases; bases with no gene match: 4. CDR3 DNA: TGTGCCATCAGTGAGTCGGCGGGGGGCGGGCAGTTCTTC. Its translation: CAISESAGGGQFF.

This clone was detected only once. The gene calls are TRBV10-3 and TRBJ2-7; unclear D gene. The V end lost 1 base, the J end lost 2 bases, and 6 bases lay between the germline ends. Germline-derived CDR1 and CDR2 are ENHRY and SYGVKD. The CDR3 runs 13 residues. The DNA of the CDR3 is TGTGCCATCAGTGAGTTTGACACCTACGAGCAGTACTTC. Translation gives CAISEFDTYEQYF.

The CDR3 here is CAWSRGTEAFF. The DNA of the CDR3 is TGTGCCTGGAGTAGGGGAACTGAAGCTTTCTTT. The rearrangement links TRBV30 to TRBJ1-1, with TRBD1 as a possible D gene (5 bases). The V and J ends lost 2 bases and 5 bases respectively, with 6 bases between them. The CDR3 runs 11 residues. CDR1 is GTSNPN, CDR2 SVGIG, per germline (reference sequence).

The sample holds one count of this clone. The CDR3 DNA reads TGTGCCTGGAGTGGTGGCAGGGAGGAAATAGGTGGCTACACCTTC. It is translated as CAWSGGREEIGGYTF. V and J are TRBV30 and TRBJ1-2, with D possibly matching TRBD1 (5 bases). The CDR3 length is 15 residues. V was trimmed by 1 base and J by 7 bases, leaving 19 bases between them. In germline, CDR1 is GTSNPN, CDR2 SVGIG (reference sequence).

This clone has just one count. The chain employs TRBV7-3 and TRBJ1-3; 9 bases fit TRBD1. V lost 2 bases, J lost 2 bases, and 1 base stayed unmatched. The length of the CDR3 is 15 residues. Germline loops: CDR1 SGHTA, CDR2 FQGTGA. The CDR3 is CASSLGTGTGNTIYF. CDR3 sequence (DNA): TGTGCCAGCAGCTTAGGGACAGGGACTGGAAACACCATATATTTT.

The chain has TRBV27 and TRBJ1-5; TRBD1 matches 7 bases. J gave up 7 bases and V 6 bases, and 18 bases lay outside the gene matches. CDR3 size: 17 residues. The germline V gene encodes CDR1 MNHEY and CDR2 SMNVEV (reference sequence). The CDR3 sequence: CASSRTLPDRAQQPQHF. The CDR3 region has the DNA TGTGCCAGCAGCAGAACCCTGCCCGACAGGGCACAACAGCCCCAGCATTTT.

This rearrangement joins TRBV9 to TRBJ2-5, with TRBD2 matching 8 bases. The length of the CDR3 is 21 residues. CDR1 is SGDLS, CDR2 YYNGEE, per germline. Losses at the gene ends were 0 bases for V and 3 bases for J; bases not matched to a gene: 22. The CDR3 sequence: CASSVGTGALSGTTKEETQYF. The CDR3 coding sequence is TGTGCCAGCAGCGTAGGTACAGGAGCCCTTAGCGGGACCACGAAAGAAGAGACCCAGTACTTC.

The genes are TRBV10-3 and TRBJ2-7; D is possibly TRBD1 (6 bases). V was pared by 0 bases and J by 0 bases, with 6 bases between. This CDR3 spans 14 amino acids. Germline V gene sequence: CDR1 ENHRY, CDR2 SYGVKD. CDR3 loop: CAISESTGSYEQYF. In DNA, the CDR3 is TGTGCCATCAGTGAGTCGACAGGCTCCTACGAGCAGTACTTC.

This chain connects TRBV2 to TRBJ2-5; 12 bases align to TRBD2. This CDR3 is 15 amino acids long. J lost 5 bases, V lost 8 bases, and 9 bases had no gene match. Germline lookup yields CDR1 SNHLY and CDR2 FYNNEI. The CDR3 sequence: CASDLAGGPRETQYF. The CDR3 DNA is TGTGCCAGCGACCTAGCGGGGGGGCCTAGGGAGACCCAGTACTTC.

V is TRBV18 and J is TRBJ1-2; D may be TRBD1 (6 bases). V shed 2 bases and J shed 10 bases, with 17 bases lying between them. The V gene's germline CDR1 is KGHSH and CDR2 LQKENI. This CDR3 contains 14 residues. The CDR3 sequence is CASSPESQDRTYTF. The CDR3 DNA sequence: TGTGCCAGCTCACCAGAGTCGCAGGACAGAACCTACACCTTC.